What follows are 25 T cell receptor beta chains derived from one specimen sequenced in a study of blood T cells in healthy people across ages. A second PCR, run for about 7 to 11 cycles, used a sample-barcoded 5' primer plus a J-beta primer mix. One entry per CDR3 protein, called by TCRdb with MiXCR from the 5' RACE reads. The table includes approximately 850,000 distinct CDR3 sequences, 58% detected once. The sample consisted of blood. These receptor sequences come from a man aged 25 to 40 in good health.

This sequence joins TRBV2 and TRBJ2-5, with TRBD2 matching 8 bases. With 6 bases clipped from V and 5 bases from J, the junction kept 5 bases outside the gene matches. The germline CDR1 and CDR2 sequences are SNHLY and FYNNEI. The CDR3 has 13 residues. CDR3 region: CASRGLGAETQYF. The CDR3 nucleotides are TGTGCCAGCAGGGGACTAGGAGCGGAGACCCAGTACTTC. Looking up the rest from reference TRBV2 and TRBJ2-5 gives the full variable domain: EPEVTQTPSHQVTQMGQEVILRCVPISNHLYFYWYRQILGQKVEFLVSFYNNEISEKSEIFDDQFSVERPDGSNFTLKIRSTKLEDSAMYFCASRGLGAETQYFGPGTRLLVL.

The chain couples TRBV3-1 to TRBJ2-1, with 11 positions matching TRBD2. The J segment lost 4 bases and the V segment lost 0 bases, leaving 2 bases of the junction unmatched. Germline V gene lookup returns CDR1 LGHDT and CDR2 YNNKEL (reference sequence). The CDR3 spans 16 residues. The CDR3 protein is CASSQDRLAGYNEQFF. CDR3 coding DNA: TGTGCCAGCAGCCAAGACAGACTAGCGGGGTACAATGAGCAGTTCTTC.

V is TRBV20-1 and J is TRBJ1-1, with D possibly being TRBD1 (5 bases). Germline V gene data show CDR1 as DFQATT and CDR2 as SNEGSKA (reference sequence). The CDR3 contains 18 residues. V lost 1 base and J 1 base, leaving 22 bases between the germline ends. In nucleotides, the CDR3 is TGCAGTGCTAGAGGGGGGGTGGGGCACACCTACCCGAACACTGAAGCTTTCTTT. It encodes CSARGGVGHTYPNTEAFF.

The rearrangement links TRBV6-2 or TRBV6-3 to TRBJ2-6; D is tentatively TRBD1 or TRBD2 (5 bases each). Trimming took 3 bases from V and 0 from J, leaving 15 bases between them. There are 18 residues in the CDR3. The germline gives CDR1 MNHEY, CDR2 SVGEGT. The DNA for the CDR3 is TGTGCCAGCAGTTATCCTTTTGGGGGAACCTCTGGGGCCAACGTCCTGACTTTC. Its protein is CASSYPFGGTSGANVLTF.

CDR3 loop: CASSFEADHNSPLHF. The CDR3 coding sequence is TGTGCCAGCAGTTTTGAGGCGGATCATAATTCACCCCTCCACTTT. The chain joins TRBV6-5 to TRBJ1-6; D gene unclear. Germline assignment: CDR1 MNHEY and CDR2 SVGAGI. The CDR3 runs to 15 residues. V shed 4 bases and J shed 5 bases, with 12 bases lying between them.

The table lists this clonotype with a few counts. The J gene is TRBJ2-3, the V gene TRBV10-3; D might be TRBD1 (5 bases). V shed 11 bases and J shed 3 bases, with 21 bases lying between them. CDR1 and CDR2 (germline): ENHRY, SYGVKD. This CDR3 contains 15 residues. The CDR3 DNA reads TGTGCCTTCCGCGTGGGGCCATTAGGAACAGATACGCAGTATTTT. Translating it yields CAFRVGPLGTDTQYF.

In nucleotides, the CDR3 is TGTGCCAGCAGCCGGGGTGGCAGAGAAGCTTTCTTT. As protein: CASSRGGREAFF. The chain couples TRBV7-9 to TRBJ1-1; D is unclear. The CDR3 has 12 residues. The V gene's germline CDR1 is SEHNR and CDR2 FQNEAQ (reference sequence). Trimming pared 5 bases from V and 8 bases from J, leaving 12 bases between.

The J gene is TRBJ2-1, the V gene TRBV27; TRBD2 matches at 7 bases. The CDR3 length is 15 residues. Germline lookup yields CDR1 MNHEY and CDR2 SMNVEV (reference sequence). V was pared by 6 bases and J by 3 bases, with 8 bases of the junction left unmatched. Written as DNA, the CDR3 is TGTGCCAGCAGGCCGGGGGGAGGGAACTACAATGAGCAGTTCTTC. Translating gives CASRPGGGNYNEQFF.

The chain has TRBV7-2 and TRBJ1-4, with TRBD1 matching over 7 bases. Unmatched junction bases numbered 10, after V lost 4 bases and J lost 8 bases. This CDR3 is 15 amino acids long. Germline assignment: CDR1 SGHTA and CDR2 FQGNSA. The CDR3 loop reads CASSSGGTRGEKLFF. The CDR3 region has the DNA TGTGCCAGCAGCTCAGGGGGAACCCGGGGAGAAAAACTGTTTTTT.

The chain's CDR3 is CATSAPGQGSYEQYF. DNA of the CDR3: TGTGCCACCAGTGCCCCGGGACAGGGGTCCTACGAGCAGTACTTC. The rearrangement joins TRBV24-1 to TRBJ2-7; 10 bases fit TRBD1. The CDR3 runs to 15 residues. CDR1 is KGHDR, CDR2 SFDVKD, per germline. V lost 5 bases to trimming and J lost 1 base; unmatched junction nucleotides: 4.

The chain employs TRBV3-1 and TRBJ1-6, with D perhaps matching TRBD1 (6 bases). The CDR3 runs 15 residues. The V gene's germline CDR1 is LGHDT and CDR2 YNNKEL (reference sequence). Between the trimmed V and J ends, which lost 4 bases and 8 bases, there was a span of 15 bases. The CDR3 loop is CASSPVGGPDSPLHF. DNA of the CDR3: TGTGCCAGCAGCCCGGTCGGGGGGCCGGATTCACCCCTCCACTTT.

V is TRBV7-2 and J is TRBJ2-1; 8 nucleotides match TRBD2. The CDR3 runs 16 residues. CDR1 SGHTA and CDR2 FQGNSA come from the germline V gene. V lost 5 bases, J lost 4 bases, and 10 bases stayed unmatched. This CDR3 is CASSAGGSRGYNEQFF. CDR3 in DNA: TGTGCCAGCAGCGCGGGGGGTTCTAGGGGATACAATGAGCAGTTCTTC.

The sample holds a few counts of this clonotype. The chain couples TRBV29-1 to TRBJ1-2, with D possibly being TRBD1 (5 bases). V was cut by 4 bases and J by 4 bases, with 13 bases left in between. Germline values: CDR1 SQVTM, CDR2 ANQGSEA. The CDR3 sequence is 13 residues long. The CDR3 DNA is TGCAGCGTTGTCGGGGCAGGTTTCTATGGCTACACCTTC. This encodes CSVVGAGFYGYTF.

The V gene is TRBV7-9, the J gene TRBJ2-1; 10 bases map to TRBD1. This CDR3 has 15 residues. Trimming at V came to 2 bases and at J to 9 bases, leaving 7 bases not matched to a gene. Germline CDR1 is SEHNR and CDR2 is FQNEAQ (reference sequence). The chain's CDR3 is CASSLWDRGAIEQFF. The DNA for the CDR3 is TGTGCCAGCAGCTTATGGGACAGGGGTGCCATTGAGCAGTTCTTC. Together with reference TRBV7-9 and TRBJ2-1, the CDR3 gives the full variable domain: DTGVSQNPRHKITKRGQNVTFRCDPISEHNRLYWYRQTLGQGPEFLTYFQNEAQLEKSRLLSDRFSAERPKGSFSTLEIQRTEQGDSAMYLCASSLWDRGAIEQFFGPGTRLTVL.

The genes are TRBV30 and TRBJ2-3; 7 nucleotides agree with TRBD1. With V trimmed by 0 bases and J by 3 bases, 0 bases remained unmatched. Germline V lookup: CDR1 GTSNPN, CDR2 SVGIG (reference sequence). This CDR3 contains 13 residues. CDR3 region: CAWSVQGTDTQYF. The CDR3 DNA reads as TGTGCCTGGAGTGTACAGGGGACAGATACGCAGTATTTT. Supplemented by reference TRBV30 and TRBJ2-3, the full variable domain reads SQTIHQWPATLVQPVGSPLSLECTVEGTSNPNLYWYRQAAGRGLQLLFYSVGIGQISSEVPQNLSASRPQDRQFILSSKKLLLSDSGFYLCAWSVQGTDTQYFGPGTRLTVL.

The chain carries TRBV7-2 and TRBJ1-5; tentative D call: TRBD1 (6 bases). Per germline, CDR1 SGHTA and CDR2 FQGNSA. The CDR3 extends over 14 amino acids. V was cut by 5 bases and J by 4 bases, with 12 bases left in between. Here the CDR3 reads CASSHRDTNQPQHF. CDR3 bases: TGTGCCAGCAGCCACCGGGACACTAATCAGCCCCAGCATTTT. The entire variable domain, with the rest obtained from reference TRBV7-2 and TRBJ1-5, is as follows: GAGVSQSPSNKVTEKGKDVELRCDPISGHTALYWYRQSLGQGLEFLIYFQGNSAPDKSGLPSDRFSAERTGGSVSTLTIQRTQQEDSAVYLCASSHRDTNQPQHFGDGTRLSIL.

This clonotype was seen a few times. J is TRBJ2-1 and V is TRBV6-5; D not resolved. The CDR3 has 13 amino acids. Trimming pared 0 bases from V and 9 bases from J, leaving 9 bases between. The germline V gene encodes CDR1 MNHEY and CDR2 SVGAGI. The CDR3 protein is CASSYSGFSEQFF. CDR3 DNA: TGTGCCAGCAGTTACTCGGGCTTCAGTGAGCAGTTCTTC.

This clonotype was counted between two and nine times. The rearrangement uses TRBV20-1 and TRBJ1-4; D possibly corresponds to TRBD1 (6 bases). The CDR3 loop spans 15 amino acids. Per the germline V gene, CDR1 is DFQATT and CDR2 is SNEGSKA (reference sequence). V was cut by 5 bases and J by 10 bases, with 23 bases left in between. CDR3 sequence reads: CSAEDSAGYIGKLFF. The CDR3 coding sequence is TGCAGTGCTGAGGACAGCGCGGGGTACATTGGAAAACTGTTTTTT.

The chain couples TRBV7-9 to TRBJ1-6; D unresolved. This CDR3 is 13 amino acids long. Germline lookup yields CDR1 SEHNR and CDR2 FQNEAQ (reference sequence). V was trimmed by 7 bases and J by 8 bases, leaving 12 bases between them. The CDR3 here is CASTPRRDSPLHF. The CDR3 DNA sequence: TGTGCCAGCACTCCACGGAGGGATTCACCCCTCCACTTT.

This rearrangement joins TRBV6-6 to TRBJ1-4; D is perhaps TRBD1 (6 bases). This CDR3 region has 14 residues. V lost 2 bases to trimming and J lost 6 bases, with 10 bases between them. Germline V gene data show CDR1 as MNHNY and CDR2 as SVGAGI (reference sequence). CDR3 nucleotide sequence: TGTGCCAGCAGTTACGGGGGGGCTTATGAAAAACTGTTTTTT. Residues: CASSYGGAYEKLFF.

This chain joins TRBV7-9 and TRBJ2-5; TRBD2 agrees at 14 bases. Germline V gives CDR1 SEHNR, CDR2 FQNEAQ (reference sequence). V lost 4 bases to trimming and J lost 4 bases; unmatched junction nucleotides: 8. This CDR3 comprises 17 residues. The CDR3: CASSSRDGTSGRETQYF. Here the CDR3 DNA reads TGTGCCAGCAGCTCACGGGACGGGACTAGCGGGAGAGAGACCCAGTACTTC.

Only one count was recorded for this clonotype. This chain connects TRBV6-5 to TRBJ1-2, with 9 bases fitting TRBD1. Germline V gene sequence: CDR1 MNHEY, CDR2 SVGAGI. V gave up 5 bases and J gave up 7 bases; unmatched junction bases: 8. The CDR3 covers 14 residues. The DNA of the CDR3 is TGTGCCAGCAGTGACAGGGGGATGTGGGGTGGCTACACCTTC. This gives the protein CASSDRGMWGGYTF.

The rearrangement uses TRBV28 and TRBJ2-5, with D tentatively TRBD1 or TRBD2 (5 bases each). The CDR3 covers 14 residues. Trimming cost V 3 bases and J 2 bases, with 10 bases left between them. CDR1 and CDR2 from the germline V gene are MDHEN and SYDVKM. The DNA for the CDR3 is TGTGCCAGCAGTTTTTTGGGGGAGCAAGAGACCCAGTACTTC. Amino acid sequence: CASSFLGEQETQYF.

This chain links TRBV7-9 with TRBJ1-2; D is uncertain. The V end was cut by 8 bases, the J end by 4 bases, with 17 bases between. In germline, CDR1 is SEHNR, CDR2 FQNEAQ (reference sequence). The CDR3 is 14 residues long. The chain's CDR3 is CASSPEVQFYGYTF. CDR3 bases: TGTGCCAGCTCCCCAGAGGTACAGTTCTATGGCTACACCTTC.

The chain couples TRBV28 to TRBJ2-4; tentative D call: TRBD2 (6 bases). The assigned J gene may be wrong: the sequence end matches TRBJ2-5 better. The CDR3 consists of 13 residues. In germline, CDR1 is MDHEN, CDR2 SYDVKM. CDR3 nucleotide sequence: TGTGCCAGCAGCAAGGGGACTGAGGGGACCCAGTACTTC. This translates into CASSKGTEGTQYF.